This entry features one T cell receptor beta chain sequence. This clonotype has just one count. It lacks a known antigen. Base qualities were left out, and no much larger clone turns up one base away. Taken from cysteine to phenylalanine, the CDR3 has 14 residues. Only the CDR3 DNA stays, 42 bases, in frame from base 1. Trimming accounts for 6 bases at V and 5 bases at J, while the number of junction bases matched to no gene is 6. According to the germline V gene, CDR1 reads MNHEY and CDR2 reads SVGAGI. The sequencer listed for this sample is Illumina NovaSeq 6000. Using 5'RACE with constant-segment primers, TCRalpha and TCRbeta cDNA libraries were constructed, with sample barcodes and unique molecular identifiers added in the process. Trizol reagent was used to extract RNA from every sample. Amplification of the libraries took two PCR steps, and the second step added a second sample barcode plus Illumina TruSeq adapters. The libraries were sequenced on an Illumina NovaSeq using 2 x 150 bp paired-end reads. Per the authors' processing: Demultiplexing of reads and collapsing into UMI-guided consensus sequences were performed with migec v1.2.7. Using mixcr v2.1.11, UMI consensuses were aligned to TRA and TRB V and J templates and then assembled into clonotypes. A clonotype was counted as expanded or contracted only if both edgeR and NoisET called the change significant, with noise models trained on biological replicates. For edgeR calls, a false discovery rate-adjusted p below 0.01 and a log2 fold-change threshold of 1 were applied. As an exploratory analysis of dynamics, PCA with hierarchical clustering was applied to max-normalized trajectories of the 1000 most abundant clonotypes. Each responding clone was given a CD4 or CD8 phenotype based on the CD4+ and CD8+ repertoires, which had been sequenced separately. TCRdb's own reprocessing of the public reads used fastp at Q25 and MiXCR and kept productive beta chains. Every CDR3 protein is listed once, alongside the most common genes and DNA of its rows. The V and J calls here are based on TCRdb, not the publication. Within this sample are a few hundred thousand distinct CDR3 sequences, with over 25% of them counted one time only. The top ten clonotypes cover roughly 13% of the sample.

This record belongs to a study of T-cell memory formation after mild COVID-19 (dated by TCRdb to about 2021). At the level of the whole study: Most TCR sequence clusters were specific to one of the two donors. The cohort was made up of two young adult volunteers, one female and one male, who were previously healthy. T-cell clones expanding and contracting after mild COVID-19 in two donors were tracked by longitudinal TCRalpha and TCRbeta repertoire sequencing. Beyond this particular receptor, the publication reports: Only a couple of mild cases were covered by the study, and larger cohorts that include severe cases with pre-infection samples were considered necessary. Contracting CD4+ clones were found mainly in CM and EM memory subsets, while CD8+ clones were enriched in EMRA. Balanced CD4/CD8 phenotypes were observed for clones contracting from day 15 to 85, whereas a bias towards CD4+ was observed for a second wave of clones expanding from day 15 to 37. The second-wave clones that peaked on day 37 were not confirmed to be SARS-CoV-2 specific. The detection of some responding clones in pre-infection memory suggests that pre-existing cross-reactive memory T cells joined the SARS-CoV-2 response.

Ficoll-Paque density gradient centrifugation was the method used to isolate PBMCs. This receptor was identified in an adult woman who had mild COVID-19 (a few samples of this study predate the infection). The sample titles of this study are shuffled in the database, so cell type and time point are left out; the donor was told from shared clones. The chain is assembled from TRBV6-5 and TRBJ2-5; the central 10 bases match TRBD2. Sequencing was done on a sample of PBMCs or a T cell subset sorted from them (not recorded which). CDR3 sequence: CASRLSGGLETQYF. The nucleotide sequence is given as TGTGCCAGCAGACTTAGCGGGGGGCTTGAGACCCAGTACTTC.